Reported below is one T cell receptor beta chain. These data are taken from a study of STAT5B mutations in CD4+ large granular lymphocyte leukemia. Sequenced by immunoSEQ multiplex PCR; TCRdb stores in-frame clones only, minus some. Of around 33,000 clones listed, around 76% were seen once; the top ten hold roughly 2%. CDR1 is MNHNS and CDR2 is SASEGT in the germline V gene. Trimming stripped 6 bases from V and 4 bases from J, with 15 bases between. The CDR3 is made up of 14 amino acids. Input material: CD4+ T cells from blood buffy coats. The receptor's source is a human donor in good health. The chain uses TRBV6-1 and TRBJ2-5, with D maybe TRBD1 (5 bases). CDR3 amino acids: CASRASGSGETQYF. CDR3 nucleotides: TGTGCCAGCAGAGCTTCAGGGTCCGGAGAGACCCAGTACTTC.